Listed below are T cell receptor beta chains from one sample, sequenced in a study of cytomegalovirus exposure and HLA in healthy donors. Sequencing used immunoSEQ multiplex PCR; TCRdb keeps in-frame clones, though not all of them. This sample has roughly 56,000 clones; about 80% occur once, and the top ten carry roughly 50%. Sequencing was performed on PBMCs. The receptors were gathered from a middle-aged man in good health and CMV-seropositive. Both conserved end residues are part of each CDR3. A D gene is named only where the DNA matches it firmly. A clone size is listed for some rows: how often the clone was seen (once, few, many), or a class if it is expanded.

. | 13 | TRBJ1-1 | TRBV7-8 | . | CASSLTVKTEAFF | TGTGCCAGCAGCTTAACGGTTAAGACTGAAGCTTTCTTT
. | 14 | TRBJ1-1 | TRBV5-1 | TRBD1 | CASSSRGRITEAFF | TGCGCCAGCAGTTCCAGGGGGCGAATAACTGAAGCTTTCTTT
few | 15 | TRBJ2-7 | TRBV6-5 | . | CASSYSRDTPYEQYF | TGTGCCAGCAGTTACTCGAGAGACACCCCCTACGAGCAGTACTTC
. | 17 | TRBJ2-7 | TRBV4-3 | TRBD1 | CVSSPSGDRGPGDEQYF | TGCGTCAGCAGCCCCAGTGGGGACAGGGGACCGGGGGACGAGCAGTACTTC
. | 13 | TRBJ2-1 | TRBV4-2 | TRBD1 | CASSHGTDNEQFF | TGTGCCAGCAGCCACGGGACAGACAATGAGCAGTTCTTC
. | 12 | TRBJ2-1 | TRBV30 | . | CAWRIGRGEQFF | TGTGCCTGGAGGATAGGCCGAGGTGAGCAGTTCTTC
once | 14 | TRBJ1-5 | TRBV6-1 | . | CASSYQGYHQPQHF | TGTGCCAGCAGTTATCAGGGGTACCATCAGCCCCAGCATTTT
. | 18 | TRBJ2-4 | TRBV18 | TRBD1 | CASSPEDRENMAKNIQYF | TGTGCCAGCTCACCAGAGGACAGGGAGAATATGGCCAAAAACATTCAGTACTTC
. | 15 | TRBJ1-2 | TRBV6-1 | . | CASIPQAQLNYGYTF | TGTGCCAGCATCCCACAGGCACAGCTTAACTATGGCTACACCTTC
. | 14 | TRBJ1-4 | TRBV14 | . | CASSQDLTDEKLFF | TGTGCCAGCAGCCAAGATTTGACAGATGAAAAACTGTTTTTT
. | 13 | TRBJ1-2 | TRBV5-4 | . | CASSLLAVYGYTF | TGTGCCAGCAGCTTATTGGCGGTGTATGGCTACACCTTC
. | 20 | TRBJ2-6 | TRBV23-1 | . | CASRPRVTCICLSGANVLTF | TGCGCCAGCCGACCCAGGGTAACTTGCATCTGCTTGTCTGGGGCCAACGTCCTGACTTTC
. | 14 | TRBJ2-7 | TRBV11-2 | TRBD1 | CASSLGQGAYEQYF | TGTGCCAGCAGCTTAGGGCAGGGGGCCTACGAGCAGTACTTC
. | 14 | TRBJ1-3 | TRBV6-1 | TRBD1 | CASNRGISGNTIYF | TGTGCCAGCAACAGGGGGATCTCTGGAAACACCATATATTTT
. | 13 | TRBJ1-2 | TRBV29-1 | . | CSVERGGDYGYTF | TGCAGCGTTGAGAGGGGGGGTGACTATGGCTACACCTTC
. | 15 | TRBJ1-1 | TRBV2 | . | CASRVSTSTNTEAFF | TGTGCCAGCAGAGTCTCCACCTCAACAAACACTGAAGCTTTCTTT
. | 15 | TRBJ1-5 | TRBV7-9 | TRBD1 | CASSLGTGKEQPQHF | TGTGCCAGCAGCTTAGGGACAGGGAAGGAACAGCCCCAGCATTTT
. | 16 | TRBJ2-5 | TRBV7-2 | TRBD2 | CASSIQSGGARETQYF | TGTGCCAGCAGCATCCAGAGCGGGGGGGCCCGAGAGACCCAGTACTTC
. | 16 | TRBJ2-1 | TRBV30 | TRBD2 | CAWSPRGLAAYNEQFF | TGTGCCTGGAGTCCGAGGGGTCTAGCGGCTTACAATGAGCAGTTCTTC
. | 15 | TRBJ1-1 | TRBV6-5 | TRBD1 | CASSYTRGWNTEAFF | TGTGCCAGCAGTTACACCAGGGGGTGGAACACTGAAGCTTTCTTT
. | 13 | TRBJ2-7 | TRBV6-1 | TRBD1 | CASSGGTGHEQYF | TGTGCCAGCAGTGGTGGGACAGGGCACGAGCAGTACTTC
. | 15 | TRBJ2-3 | TRBV9 | . | CASSPRGGNTDTQYF | TGTGCCAGCAGCCCCCGTGGGGGGAATACAGATACGCAGTATTTT
. | 12 | TRBJ2-7 | TRBV5-1 | . | CASSLNTYEQYF | TGCGCCAGCAGCTTGAACACCTACGAGCAGTACTTC
. | 15 | TRBJ2-7 | TRBV28 | TRBD2 | CASSFGLAEAYEQYF | TGTGCCAGCAGTTTCGGACTAGCGGAGGCCTACGAGCAGTACTTC
. | 13 | TRBJ2-7 | TRBV30 | TRBD2 | CAWAGTGLGEQYF | TGTGCCTGGGCGGGGACCGGACTAGGGGAGCAGTACTTC
. | 17 | TRBJ1-6 | TRBV9 | . | CASSVTSGDSYNSPLHF | TGTGCCAGCAGCGTAACCTCAGGGGACTCCTATAATTCACCCCTCCACTTT
. | 15 | TRBJ1-4 | TRBV2 | . | CASSEDTSSNEKLFF | TGTGCCAGCAGTGAAGATACGAGTTCTAATGAAAAACTGTTTTTT
. | 14 | TRBJ1-5 | TRBV7-9 | . | CASSLGRGNQPQHF | TGTGCCAGCAGCTTAGGGAGGGGAAATCAGCCCCAGCATTTT
few | 13 | TRBJ1-2 | TRBV6-5 | TRBD1 | CASSEAGGYGYTF | TGTGCCAGCAGTGAGGCAGGGGGCTATGGCTACACCTTC
. | 15 | TRBJ2-3 | TRBV19 | TRBD2 | CASSIGLAGTDTQYF | TGTGCCAGTAGTATAGGACTAGCGGGGACAGATACGCAGTATTTT
. | 17 | TRBJ2-1 | TRBV4-1 | TRBD2 | CVSSQARAGGANNEQFF | TGCGTCAGCAGCCAGGCTAGAGCGGGGGGGGCGAACAATGAGCAGTTCTTC
once | 17 | TRBJ1-1 | TRBV10-3 | . | CAISESLPGQWNTEAFF | TGTGCCATCAGTGAGTCTCTTCCCGGACAATGGAACACTGAAGCTTTCTTT
. | 14 | TRBJ2-3 | TRBV5-5 | TRBD1 | CASSHGTATDTQYF | TGTGCCAGCAGCCACGGGACAGCCACAGATACGCAGTATTTT
. | 14 | TRBJ1-2 | TRBV6-1 | TRBD1 | CASSDRGRDYGYTF | TGTGCCAGCAGTGACAGGGGGCGAGACTATGGCTACACCTTC
. | 16 | TRBJ2-5 | TRBV4-1 | . | CASSHHTGTGLIAQYF | TGCGCCAGCAGCCACCACACCGGTACGGGTTTAATTGCCCAGTACTTC
. | 14 | TRBJ1-3 | TRBV11-2 | . | CASSIAGFGNTIYF | TGTGCCAGCAGCATTGCAGGGTTTGGAAACACCATATATTTT
. | 14 | TRBJ1-1 | TRBV5-8 | TRBD1 | CASSLNSGTGLAFF | TGTGCCAGCAGCTTAAACTCCGGGACAGGGTTAGCTTTCTTT
few | 17 | TRBJ2-1 | TRBV4-3 | . | CASSQAIIVLIYHAQFF | TGCGCCAGCAGCCAAGCTATCATTGTACTCATCTACCATGCGCAGTTCTTC
. | 13 | TRBJ1-2 | TRBV18 | TRBD1 | CASSLRDRISYTF | TGTGCCAGCTCGCTCCGGGACAGGATTAGCTACACCTTC